This entry describes one TCR beta chain. Antigen specificity is unknown. The data were taken from a study of response to subunit inactivated influenza vaccine. General observations from the study: Only a handful of new T cells, the authors suggested, are recruited with each seasonal influenza vaccination.

One entry per CDR3 protein, called by TCRdb with MiXCR from the RT-PCR reads. Among approximately 680,000 distinct CDR3 sequences listed, about 15% were seen once. Germline V gene sequence: CDR1 MNHEY, CDR2 SVGAGI. The ends were cut back, 6 bases at V and 4 bases at J, with 16 bases in the middle. The CDR3 covers 14 residues. The sequence derives from a man aged 50-60 years who received an inactivated influenza vaccine. The V call is TRBV6-5, the J call TRBJ2-7; D gene unclear. Sequencing used PBMCs from blood, obtained about 11 days after vaccination. The CDR3 DNA follows: TGTGCCAGCAGCTACCTCGGCCGGTTGTACGAGCAGTACTTC. This codes for CASSYLGRLYEQYF.